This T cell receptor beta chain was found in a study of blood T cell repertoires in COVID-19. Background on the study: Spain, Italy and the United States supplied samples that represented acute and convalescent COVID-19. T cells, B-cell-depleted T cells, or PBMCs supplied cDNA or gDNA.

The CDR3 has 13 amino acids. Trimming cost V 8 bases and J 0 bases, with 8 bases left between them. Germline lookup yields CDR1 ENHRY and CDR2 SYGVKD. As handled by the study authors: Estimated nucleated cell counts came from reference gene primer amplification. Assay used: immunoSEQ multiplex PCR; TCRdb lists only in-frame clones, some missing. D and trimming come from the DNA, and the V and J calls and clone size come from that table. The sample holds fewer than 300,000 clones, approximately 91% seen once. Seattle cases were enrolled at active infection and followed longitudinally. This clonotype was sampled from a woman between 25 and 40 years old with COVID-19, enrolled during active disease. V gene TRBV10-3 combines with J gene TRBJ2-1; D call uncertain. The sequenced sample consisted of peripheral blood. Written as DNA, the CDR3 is TGTGCCATCCAAGTTAGCTCCTACAATGAGCAGTTCTTC. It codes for CAIQVSSYNEQFF.